These 16 T cell receptor beta chains were sequenced from one sample in a study of vaccination effects on CD4 cells after COVID-19. Their antigens are not known. Upon completion of 10 to 11 days in culture, CD4+ T cells were isolated. Sequencing used immunoSEQ multiplex PCR; TCRdb keeps in-frame clones, though not all of them. This table holds more than 35,000 clones, around 80% found once. Sequencing was performed on CD4+ T cells from PBMCs cultured without peptide, taken before COVID-19 vaccination. The receptors stem from a human donor who received a COVID-19 vaccine.

The chain has TRBV4-1 and TRBJ2-5; tentatively, D is TRBD2 (6 bases). The germline CDR1 and CDR2 sequences are MGHRA and YSYEKL. The CDR3 sequence is 14 residues long. Trimming shortened V by 4 bases and J by 3 bases, and 12 bases separated the two germline ends. CDR3 nucleotide sequence: TGCGCCAGCAGCCCGCCCGGACTAAAAGAGACCCAGTACTTC. Translation gives CASSPPGLKETQYF.

This clone was recorded a few times. The genes are TRBV9 and TRBJ2-3; 12 nucleotides match TRBD1. The CDR3 runs 18 residues. The trim removed 4 bases at V and 4 bases at J, leaving 13 bases unmatched. The germline V gene encodes CDR1 SGDLS and CDR2 YYNGEE. CDR3 DNA: TGTGCCAGCAGCCGACGATTTCCGGGACAGGGGGCCGCAGATACGCAGTATTTT. Protein product: CASSRRFPGQGAADTQYF. Supplemented by reference TRBV9 and TRBJ2-3, the full variable domain reads DSGVTQTPKHLITATGQRVTLRCSPRSGDLSVYWYQQSLDQGLQFLIQYYNGEERAKGNILERFSAQQFPDLHSELNLSSLELGDSALYFCASSRRFPGQGAADTQYFGPGTRLTVL.

The J gene is TRBJ2-3, the V gene TRBV5-1; tentatively, D is TRBD1 or TRBD2 (5 bases each). V gave up 6 bases and J gave up 1 base, with 12 bases separating them. Germline values: CDR1 SGHRS, CDR2 YFSETQ. The CDR3 contains 14 residues. The CDR3 loop reads CASNIGDGTDTQYF. Written as DNA, the CDR3 is TGCGCCAGCAACATCGGGGACGGCACAGATACGCAGTATTTT.

This clone was detected a few times. The gene calls are TRBV29-1 and TRBJ1-3; the D gene is possibly TRBD1 (5 bases). Germline V gene lookup returns CDR1 SQVTM and CDR2 ANQGSEA. V lost 5 bases, J lost 2 bases, and 13 bases lay in between. CDR3 length: 14 residues. The chain's CDR3 is CSVTGTDTGNTIYF. CDR3 DNA sequence: TGCAGCGTTACCGGGACGGATACTGGAAACACCATATATTTT.

The CDR3 region is CASSFQGLGNEQFF. CDR3 in DNA: TGCGCCAGCAGCTTCCAGGGACTAGGGAACGAGCAGTTCTTC. The chain combines TRBV5-1 with TRBJ2-1; 8 nucleotides agree with TRBD2. Trimming at V came to 2 bases and at J to 10 bases, leaving 8 bases not matched to a gene. The length of the CDR3 is 14 residues. CDR1 is SGHRS and CDR2 is YFSETQ in the germline V gene.

This chain links TRBV4-1 with TRBJ1-1; D gene ambiguous. The CDR3 is 16 residues long. V was cut by 1 base and J by 0 bases, with 12 bases left in between. The germline V gene encodes CDR1 MGHRA and CDR2 YSYEKL. The DNA of the CDR3 is TGCGCCAGCAGCCAAGTCGGGCGGGTCATGAACACTGAAGCTTTCTTT. This gives the protein CASSQVGRVMNTEAFF.

The chain links TRBV7-9 to TRBJ1-6, with 8 bases matching TRBD1. The CDR3 length is 13 residues. The germline gives CDR1 SEHNR, CDR2 FQNEAQ (reference sequence). V lost 5 bases, J lost 14 bases, and 8 bases stayed unmatched. This chain's CDR3 is CASSPSTGVTLHF. In nucleotides, the CDR3 is TGTGCCAGCAGCCCCTCGACAGGGGTGACCCTCCACTTT.

The gene calls are TRBV2 and TRBJ1-5; 9 nucleotides match TRBD1. Trimming removed 7 bases from V and 4 bases from J; junction bases left unmatched: 8. This CDR3 has 15 amino acids. Germline-derived CDR1 and CDR2 are SNHLY and FYNNEI. This chain's CDR3 is CASNSGTGFNQPQHF. The DNA of the CDR3 is TGTGCCAGCAACAGCGGGACAGGGTTTAATCAGCCCCAGCATTTT.

This chain joins TRBV5-1 and TRBJ1-4, with 7 nucleotides matching TRBD1. There are 15 residues in the CDR3. The germline V gene has CDR1 SGHRS and CDR2 YFSETQ. The V segment lost 0 bases and the J segment 7 bases; nucleotides outside the gene matches: 6. The CDR3 protein is CASSLVAGGSEKLFF. The CDR3 DNA reads as TGCGCCAGCAGCTTGGTGGCAGGGGGGTCTGAAAAACTGTTTTTT.

V and J are TRBV28 and TRBJ1-6, with 7 bases identical to TRBD1. Germline CDR1 reads MDHEN; CDR2 reads SYDVKM. The CDR3 has 17 residues. With V trimmed by 5 bases and J by 2 bases, 9 bases remained unmatched. CDR3 DNA sequence: TGTGCCAGCAGTCCCTACCCGACAGGGACCTATAATTCACCCCTCCACTTT. Protein: CASSPYPTGTYNSPLHF.

Of note for this clone: The junction does not match germline at one end; this may be a read error. The chain uses TRBV6-5 and TRBJ1-1; possible D gene TRBD1, 6 bases. Per the germline V gene, CDR1 is MNHEY and CDR2 is SVGAGI. This CDR3 spans 15 amino acids. In nucleotides, the CDR3 is TGTGCCAGCAGTTACTCGACGTCGGGGGACACGGAAGCTTTCTTT. Amino acid sequence: CASSYSTSGDTEAFF.

The J gene is TRBJ2-1, the V gene TRBV27; D not certain. Between the trimmed V and J ends, which lost 3 bases and 6 bases, there was a span of 15 bases. CDR3 length equals 15 residues. Per the germline V gene, CDR1 is MNHEY and CDR2 is SMNVEV (reference sequence). In DNA, the CDR3 is TGTGCCAGCAGTTTTTTAACGCCCCCCTCCAATGAGCAGTTCTTC. Translation: CASSFLTPPSNEQFF.

The chain recombines TRBV9 with TRBJ2-3, with D uncertain. CDR3 length equals 12 residues. Trimming took 0 bases from V and 5 from J, leaving 4 bases between them. CDR1 SGDLS and CDR2 YYNGEE come from the germline V gene. The CDR3 coding sequence is TGTGCCAGCAGCGTAGAACTAGATACGCAGTATTTT. As protein: CASSVELDTQYF.

This clone has just a few counts. V is TRBV30 and J is TRBJ1-1, with D perhaps matching TRBD1 (5 bases). V was shortened by 2 bases and J by 11 bases, with 15 bases between the two germline ends. Germline CDR1 GTSNPN, CDR2 SVGIG (reference sequence). CDR3 length: 12 residues. The CDR3 loop reads CAWSFNPPGAFF. CDR3 nucleotides: TGTGCCTGGAGTTTTAACCCCCCAGGGGCTTTCTTT.

The V gene is TRBV6-5, the J gene TRBJ1-2; D possibly corresponds to TRBD1 (6 bases). Germline V gives CDR1 MNHEY, CDR2 SVGAGI. The germline V and J ends were trimmed by 0 bases and 8 bases, with 19 bases remaining between them. This CDR3 has 16 amino acids. The CDR3 DNA follows: TGTGCCAGCAGTTACTCGATTGGCGGGGGCGCGGGCGGCTACACCTTC. Its translation: CASSYSIGGGAGGYTF.

The genes are TRBV10-3 and TRBJ1-2; no clear D. Trimming stripped 3 bases from V and 3 bases from J, with 8 bases between. In germline, CDR1 is ENHRY, CDR2 SYGVKD. The CDR3 is 13 residues long. CDR3 nucleotide sequence: TGTGCCATCAGTGACGGGGTTGACTATGGCTACACCTTC. This encodes CAISDGVDYGYTF.